The 2 T cell receptor beta chains in this list originate from one sample, sequenced in a study of post-analysis software for immune sequencing data. Study outcomes and limitations: TRBV5-6, TRBV5-1 and TRBV20-1 were among roughly five TRBV segments more frequent in patients than controls.

Their cognate antigens are unknown. TCR beta cDNA libraries had unique molecular identifiers. TCRdb reprocessed the PCR reads with MiXCR, giving one entry per CDR3 protein. The table lists around 190,000 distinct CDR3 sequences, 29% of them singletons. Material for sequencing was blood. These receptors were obtained from a girl between 2 and 17 years old with multiple sclerosis.

This clonotype was seen only a few times. The CDR3, as DNA: TGTGCCAGCAGTGACCCAACCTTAGGACAGCATTATGGCTACACCTTC. As protein: CASSDPTLGQHYGYTF. This chain connects TRBV25-1 to TRBJ1-2; D is perhaps TRBD1 (6 bases). The CDR3 has 16 amino acids. Germline-derived CDR1 and CDR2 are MGHDK and SYGVNS. The V end was cut by 3 bases, the J end by 5 bases, with 19 bases between.

The chain has TRBV3-1 and TRBJ2-1; TRBD2 agrees at 8 bases. Germline loops: CDR1 LGHDT, CDR2 YNNKEL (reference sequence). The CDR3 length is 15 residues. The J segment lost 4 bases and the V segment lost 2 bases, leaving 4 bases of the junction unmatched. The CDR3 is CASSQPGLVYNEQFF. CDR3 in DNA: TGTGCCAGCAGCCAACCGGGACTAGTTTACAATGAGCAGTTCTTC.